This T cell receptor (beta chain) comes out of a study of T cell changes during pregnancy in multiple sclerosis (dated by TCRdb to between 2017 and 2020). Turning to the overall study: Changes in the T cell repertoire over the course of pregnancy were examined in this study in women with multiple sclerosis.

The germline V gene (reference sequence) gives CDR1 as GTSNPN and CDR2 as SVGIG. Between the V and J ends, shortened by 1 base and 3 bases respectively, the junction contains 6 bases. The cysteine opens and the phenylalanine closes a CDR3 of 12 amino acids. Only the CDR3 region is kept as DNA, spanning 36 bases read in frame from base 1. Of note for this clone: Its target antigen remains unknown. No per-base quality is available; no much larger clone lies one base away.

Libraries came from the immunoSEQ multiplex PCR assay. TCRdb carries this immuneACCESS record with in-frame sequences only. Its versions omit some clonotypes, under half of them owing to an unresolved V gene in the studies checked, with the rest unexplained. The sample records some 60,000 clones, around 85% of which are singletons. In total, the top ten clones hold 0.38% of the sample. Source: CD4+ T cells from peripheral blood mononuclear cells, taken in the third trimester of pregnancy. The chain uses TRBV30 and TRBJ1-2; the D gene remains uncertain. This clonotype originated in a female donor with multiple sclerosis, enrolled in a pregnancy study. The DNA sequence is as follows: TGTGCCTGGAGTGCCGGGGACTATGGCTACACCTTC. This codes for CAWSAGDYGYTF.